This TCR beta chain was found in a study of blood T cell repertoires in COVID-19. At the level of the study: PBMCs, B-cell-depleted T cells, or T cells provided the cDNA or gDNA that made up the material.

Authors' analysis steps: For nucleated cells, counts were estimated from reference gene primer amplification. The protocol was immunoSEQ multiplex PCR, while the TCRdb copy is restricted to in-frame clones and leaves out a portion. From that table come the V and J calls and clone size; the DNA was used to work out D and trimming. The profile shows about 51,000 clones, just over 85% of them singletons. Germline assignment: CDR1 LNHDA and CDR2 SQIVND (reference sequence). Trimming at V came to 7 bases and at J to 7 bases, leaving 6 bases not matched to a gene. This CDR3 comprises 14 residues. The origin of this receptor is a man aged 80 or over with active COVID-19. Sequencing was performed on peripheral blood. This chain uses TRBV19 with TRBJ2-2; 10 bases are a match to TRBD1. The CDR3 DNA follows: TGTGCCAGTAAGGAGGGACAGGGGAACGGGGAGCTGTTTTTT. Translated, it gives CASKEGQGNGELFF.